This T cell receptor beta chain derives from a study of OX40 agonist ivuxolimab in advanced cancers. Germline V CDR1 and CDR2: MDHEN, SYDVKM. The CDR3 consists of 13 residues. V lost 6 bases, J lost 4 bases, and 12 bases lay in between. Repertoires were generated with immunoSEQ multiplex PCR, while TCRdb's copy carries only in-frame clones and drops some. This sample has 40,000 to 45,000 clones; approximately 90% occur once, and the top ten carry around 6%. The chain is built from TRBV28 and TRBJ1-1; tentatively, D is TRBD1 (5 bases). This sample comprised CD4+ or CD8+ T cells sorted from blood, obtained in a trial of the OX40 agonist ivuxolimab. The receptor comes from an adult with an advanced solid tumor such as melanoma, head and neck, liver or kidney cancer. The CDR3 loop reads CASSWGIGTEAFF. The CDR3 region has the DNA TGTGCCAGCAGCTGGGGGATCGGCACTGAAGCTTTCTTT.